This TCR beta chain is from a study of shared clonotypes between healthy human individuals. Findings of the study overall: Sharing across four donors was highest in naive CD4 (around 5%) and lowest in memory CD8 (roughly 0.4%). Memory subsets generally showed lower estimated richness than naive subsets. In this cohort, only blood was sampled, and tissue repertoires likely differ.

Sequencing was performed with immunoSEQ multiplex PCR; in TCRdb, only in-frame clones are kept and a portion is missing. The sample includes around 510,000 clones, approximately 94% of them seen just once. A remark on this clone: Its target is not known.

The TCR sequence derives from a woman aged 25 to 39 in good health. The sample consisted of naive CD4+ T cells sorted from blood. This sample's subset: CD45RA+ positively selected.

CDR3: CASSMLDTQYF. Here the CDR3 DNA reads TGTGCCAGTAGTATGCTGGATACGCAGTATTTT. This sequence joins TRBV19 and TRBJ2-3; D is unresolved. V shed 3 bases and J shed 6 bases, with 4 bases lying between them. Germline V CDR1 and CDR2: LNHDA, SQIVND (reference sequence). CDR3 length equals 11 residues.